This TCR beta chain derives from a study of CD8+ T cells in alopecia areata. The wider study: Treated patients were scored for severity by percent of scalp affected.

Concerning this clone itself: Its antigen is unidentified.

Following extraction, RNA underwent reverse transcription to cDNA, which served as the sequencing template. Measured with immunoSEQ multiplex PCR; TCRdb has only the in-frame clones, and not every one. The sample carries around 200,000 clones, roughly 50% recorded once. The treatment here: oral pan-JAK inhibitor, 5-10 mg twice daily. Cell sorting on a FACSAria was used to separate CD4+ and CD8+ T cells from the PBMCs. V lost 5 bases and J lost 5, with 16 bases in between. CDR1 and CDR2 (germline): PRHDT, FYEKMQ (reference sequence). The CDR3 consists of 16 residues. Whole-study findings and limits: In scalp and blood during tofacitinib, many expanded lesional clones persisted. One nonresponder makes the tie between baseline CD8+ expansion and response uncertain.

This chain uses TRBV13 with TRBJ1-6; unclear D gene. The origin of this receptor is a human donor with alopecia areata. The sample was CD8+ T cells sorted from blood, taken at week 24, from a patient treated with tofacitinib. The CDR3 is CASSLRVVANNSPLHF. CDR3 DNA sequence: TGTGCCAGCAGCCTAAGAGTGGTTGCGAATAATTCACCCCTCCACTTT.